This T cell receptor beta chain was recorded in a study of CD8 T cells in ankylosing spondylitis. Study-wide points: In ankylosing spondylitis blood, a motif of eight highly homologous TCR beta variants appeared characteristic. Peripheral blood held disease-linked clones only at relatively low frequency, and these were CD8+.

This CDR3 has 16 residues. Germline lookup yields CDR1 DFQATT and CDR2 SNEGSKA (reference sequence). The V gene end was trimmed by 4 bases and the J gene end by 0 bases; junction bases not matched to a gene: 7. Quantitative barcoded 5'-RACE was used to prepare TCR beta libraries. TCRdb re-called the 5' RACE reads through MiXCR, storing one row per CDR3 protein. Counted here are 200,000 to 300,000 distinct CDR3 sequences, 32% occurring once; the ten biggest clones make up approximately 4.4%. Concerning this clonotype itself: Its antigen is currently unknown.

The source material was blood, either unsorted or a sorted T cell fraction (not recorded which). The J gene is TRBJ1-1, the V gene TRBV20-1; 11 bases map to TRBD1. The sequence derives from a male donor with ankylosing spondylitis or in good health (not recorded which). The CDR3 sequence is CSAKRTGGSLNTEAFF. As DNA, the CDR3 is TGCAGTGCTAAAAGGACAGGGGGCAGTTTGAACACTGAAGCTTTCTTT.